This is a list of T cell receptor beta chains from one sample in a study of T cell responses to AZD1222 COVID-19 vaccine. The assay was immunoSEQ multiplex PCR, and TCRdb's table has in-frame clones only and misses some. The sample lists 150,000 to 170,000 clones; about nine tenths were seen once. Sequencing used peripheral blood, obtained on day 0 of AZD1222 vaccination. These receptors all come from an adult in good health. The CDR3 runs from the conserved cysteine through the conserved F or W. A D gene is named only where the DNA matches it firmly.

D gene: -; J gene: TRBJ1-2; V gene: TRBV29-1; CDR3 protein: CSVGGFGGLYTF; CDR3 DNA: TGCAGCGTTGGGGGTTTTGGGGGTCTGTACACCTTC
D gene: -; J gene: TRBJ1-2; V gene: TRBV6-4; CDR3 protein: CASSDSGGSYGYTF; CDR3 DNA: TGTGCCAGCAGTGACTCGGGGGGATCTTATGGCTACACCTTC
D gene: -; J gene: TRBJ2-7; V gene: TRBV6-5; CDR3 protein: CASSYLGEQYF; CDR3 DNA: TGTGCCAGCAGTTACTTGGGCGAGCAGTACTTC
D gene: -; J gene: TRBJ1-1; V gene: TRBV28; CDR3 protein: CATENQSEAFF; CDR3 DNA: TGTGCCACCGAAAACCAGTCGGAAGCTTTCTTT
D gene: TRBD1; J gene: TRBJ2-5; V gene: TRBV7-9; CDR3 protein: CASSPRTGETQYF; CDR3 DNA: TGTGCCAGCAGCCCGAGGACAGGCGAGACCCAGTACTTC
D gene: -; J gene: TRBJ1-1; V gene: TRBV5-4; CDR3 protein: CASSLEVKEPEAFF; CDR3 DNA: TGTGCCAGCAGCTTGGAGGTAAAGGAGCCCGAAGCTTTCTTT
D gene: -; J gene: TRBJ2-3; V gene: TRBV4-2; CDR3 protein: CASSQESGMSDTQYF; CDR3 DNA: TGTGCCAGCAGCCAAGAGTCGGGGATGTCAGATACGCAGTATTTT
D gene: -; J gene: TRBJ2-3; V gene: TRBV18; CDR3 protein: CASSPSLSAGTDTQYF; CDR3 DNA: TGTGCCAGCTCACCATCTCTTTCGGCAGGCACAGATACGCAGTATTTT
D gene: -; J gene: TRBJ1-4; V gene: TRBV29-1; CDR3 protein: CSVRDTSEKLFF; CDR3 DNA: TGCAGCGTTCGAGACACGTCGGAAAAACTGTTTTTT
D gene: -; J gene: TRBJ2-5; V gene: TRBV3-1/TRBV3-2; CDR3 protein: CASSQEATTQETQYF; CDR3 DNA: TGTGCCAGCAGCCAAGAAGCGACGACCCAAGAGACCCAGTACTTC
D gene: TRBD2; J gene: TRBJ2-3; V gene: TRBV15; CDR3 protein: CATSRIQLAGGPDTQYF; CDR3 DNA: TGTGCCACCAGCCGAATACAACTAGCGGGGGGCCCAGATACGCAGTATTTT
D gene: -; J gene: TRBJ1-6; V gene: TRBV3-1/TRBV3-2; CDR3 protein: CASSQAYSPLHF; CDR3 DNA: TGTGCCAGCAGCCAAGCTTATTCACCCCTCCACTTT
D gene: -; J gene: TRBJ2-7; V gene: TRBV18; CDR3 protein: CASSRRGSPEQYF; CDR3 DNA: TGTGCCAGCTCACGCAGGGGATCCCCCGAGCAGTACTTC
D gene: -; J gene: TRBJ1-3; V gene: TRBV6-5; CDR3 protein: CASSSGSGNTIYF; CDR3 DNA: TGTGCCAGCAGTTCAGGCTCTGGAAACACCATATATTTT
D gene: -; J gene: TRBJ1-6; V gene: TRBV2; CDR3 protein: CASSVGRDSPLHF; CDR3 DNA: TGTGCCAGCAGTGTGGGCAGGGATTCACCCCTCCACTTT
D gene: TRBD1; J gene: TRBJ2-7; V gene: TRBV7-9; CDR3 protein: CASTRTGSYEQYF; CDR3 DNA: TGTGCCAGCACCCGGACAGGCTCCTACGAGCAGTACTTC
D gene: TRBD1; J gene: TRBJ2-5; V gene: TRBV7-2; CDR3 protein: CASSRDRGLEETQYF; CDR3 DNA: TGTGCCAGCAGCCGGGACAGGGGGCTCGAAGAGACCCAGTACTTC
D gene: -; J gene: TRBJ1-4; V gene: TRBV28; CDR3 protein: CASSLVGGPNEKLFF; CDR3 DNA: TGTGCCAGCAGTTTAGTCGGGGGGCCTAATGAAAAACTGTTTTTT
D gene: -; J gene: TRBJ1-5; V gene: TRBV6-2/TRBV6-3; CDR3 protein: CASSYSIGSPYSNQPQHF; CDR3 DNA: TGTGCCAGCAGTTACTCGATAGGCAGTCCCTATAGCAATCAGCCCCAGCATTTT
D gene: -; J gene: TRBJ2-1; V gene: TRBV15; CDR3 protein: CATSPTRSSYNEQFF; CDR3 DNA: TGTGCCACCAGCCCCACTAGGAGTTCCTACAATGAGCAGTTCTTC
D gene: TRBD1; J gene: TRBJ1-1; V gene: TRBV3-1/TRBV3-2; CDR3 protein: CASSQDPTTGMNTEAFF; CDR3 DNA: TGTGCCAGCAGCCAAGATCCCACGACAGGGATGAACACTGAAGCTTTCTTT
D gene: -; J gene: TRBJ1-3; V gene: TRBV7-9; CDR3 protein: CASSLGPLGGNTIYF; CDR3 DNA: TGTGCCAGCAGCTTAGGTCCCTTAGGAGGAAACACCATATATTTT
D gene: -; J gene: TRBJ2-1; V gene: TRBV24-1; CDR3 protein: CATSDSLYNEQFF; CDR3 DNA: TGTGCCACCAGTGACTCTCTCTACAATGAGCAGTTCTTC
D gene: TRBD1; J gene: TRBJ1-2; V gene: TRBV7-9; CDR3 protein: CASSLGAGQVYGYTF; CDR3 DNA: TGTGCCAGCAGCTTAGGAGCGGGACAGGTCTATGGCTACACCTTC
D gene: -; J gene: TRBJ2-5; V gene: TRBV6-5; CDR3 protein: CASRGPETQYF; CDR3 DNA: TGTGCCAGCAGGGGACCCGAAACCCAGTACTTC
D gene: -; J gene: TRBJ1-3; V gene: TRBV19; CDR3 protein: CATGRISGNTIYF; CDR3 DNA: TGTGCCACGGGACGGATTTCTGGAAACACCATATATTTT
D gene: -; J gene: TRBJ2-2; V gene: TRBV7-9; CDR3 protein: CASSLEATGELFF; CDR3 DNA: TGTGCCAGCAGCTTAGAGGCCACCGGGGAGCTGTTTTTT
D gene: -; J gene: TRBJ1-5; V gene: TRBV5-1; CDR3 protein: CASSLEGGGNQPQHF; CDR3 DNA: TGCGCCAGCAGCTTGGAAGGGGGTGGTAATCAGCCCCAGCATTTT